The rows below give T cell receptor beta chains drawn from one sample of a study of monozygotic twins with inflammatory bowel disease. From the 5' RACE reads, TCRdb lists one entry per CDR3 protein and no DNA. In all, the sample yields some 400,000 distinct CDR3 sequences. The sample comprised blood. Source of these receptors: a human donor with ulcerative colitis or Crohn's disease, or a healthy co-twin of an affected twin (not recorded which). The CDR3 runs from the conserved cysteine through the conserved F or W.

j_call | v_call | cdr3_length | cdr3_aa
TRBJ2-1 | TRBV3-1 | 17 | CASSQALGGAIIDEQFF
TRBJ2-1 | TRBV6-2/TRBV6-3 | 15 | CASRPTGARINEQFF
TRBJ2-6 | TRBV5-1 | 17 | CASSLGGTPSGANVLTF
TRBJ1-4 | TRBV20-1 | 13 | CSAATETNEKLFF
TRBJ1-1 | TRBV18 | 14 | CASSSQQGNTEAFF
TRBJ2-2 | TRBV5-1 | 15 | CASSSRQPNTGELFF
TRBJ2-3 | TRBV6-5 | 13 | CASRLPVADTQYF
TRBJ1-2 | TRBV7-9 | 15 | CASSLSAHLNYGYTF
TRBJ2-7 | TRBV11-1 | 15 | CASSYSTGVTYEQYF
TRBJ2-7 | TRBV12-1 | 19 | CASSFDPSIKPRSRDEQYF
TRBJ1-5 | TRBV6-5 | 13 | CASSYSRDRVQHF
TRBJ2-1 | TRBV30 | 15 | CAWSGDTSSYNEQFF
TRBJ1-2 | TRBV5-5 | 15 | CASSPRTGIHYGYTF
TRBJ2-5 | TRBV14 | 14 | CASSPGQGSGTQYF
TRBJ2-1 | TRBV6-5 | 13 | CASKRASYNEQFF
TRBJ2-2 | TRBV15 | 13 | CATSSPLTGELFF
TRBJ2-1 | TRBV12-3/TRBV12-4 | 15 | CASSTRQGRDNEQFF
TRBJ2-6 | TRBV5-1 | 16 | CASSLEAGSGANVLTF
TRBJ2-3 | TRBV5-1 | 15 | CASSPPGGLTDTQYF
TRBJ2-6 | TRBV5-1 | 16 | CASSLEVSSGANVLTF
TRBJ2-5 | TRBV14 | 15 | CASSQRTAPQETQYF
TRBJ2-7 | TRBV5-6 | 13 | CASSDRGKGEQYF
TRBJ2-3 | TRBV5-5 | 17 | CASSLRGLAGAGDTQYF
TRBJ2-1 | TRBV4-1 | 16 | CASSQVAGTVYNEQFF
TRBJ2-7 | TRBV7-9 | 13 | CASSPTESREQYF
TRBJ2-1 | TRBV6-1 | 15 | CASSNGLAGYNEQFF
TRBJ2-5 | TRBV28 | 18 | CASSPPGTGPTRAGSQYF
TRBJ2-3 | TRBV9 | 18 | CASSDSGTSGGRYSTQNF
TRBJ2-2 | TRBV29-1 | 14 | CSVVSSLNTGELFF
TRBJ2-6 | TRBV7-3 | 16 | CASSNGPGLGANVLTF
TRBJ2-1 | TRBV9 | 12 | CASSVESNEQFF
TRBJ2-7 | TRBV12-3/TRBV12-4 | 15 | CASTINGQGRHEQYF
TRBJ2-2 | TRBV13 | 17 | CASSSPAGEYDTGELFF
TRBJ2-7 | TRBV30 | 14 | CAWSVSGSSYEQYF
TRBJ2-3 | TRBV4-3 | 15 | CASSQDPGSTDTQYF
TRBJ2-7 | TRBV28 | 12 | CASFGRSYEQYF
TRBJ1-5 | TRBV20-1 | 14 | CSAREVLGNQPQHF
TRBJ2-1 | TRBV5-1 | 15 | CASSLDTRTHNEQFF
TRBJ2-3 | TRBV7-2 | 16 | CASSLLGARSWDTQYF
TRBJ1-6 | TRBV28 | 13 | CASREGYNSPLHF
TRBJ2-2 | TRBV29-1 | 13 | CSVGAGATGELFF
TRBJ2-7 | TRBV7-9 | 16 | CASSQGTSGGSYEQYF
TRBJ2-5 | TRBV7-2 | 15 | CASSWGLGTKETQYF
TRBJ1-6 | TRBV11-2 | 14 | CASSLTGASSPLHF
TRBJ2-7 | TRBV11-2 | 15 | CASSRGDRGSYEQYF
TRBJ1-6 | TRBV3-1 | 15 | CASSQGQGVSSPLHF
TRBJ2-7 | TRBV30 | 14 | CAWSLTAPSYEQYF